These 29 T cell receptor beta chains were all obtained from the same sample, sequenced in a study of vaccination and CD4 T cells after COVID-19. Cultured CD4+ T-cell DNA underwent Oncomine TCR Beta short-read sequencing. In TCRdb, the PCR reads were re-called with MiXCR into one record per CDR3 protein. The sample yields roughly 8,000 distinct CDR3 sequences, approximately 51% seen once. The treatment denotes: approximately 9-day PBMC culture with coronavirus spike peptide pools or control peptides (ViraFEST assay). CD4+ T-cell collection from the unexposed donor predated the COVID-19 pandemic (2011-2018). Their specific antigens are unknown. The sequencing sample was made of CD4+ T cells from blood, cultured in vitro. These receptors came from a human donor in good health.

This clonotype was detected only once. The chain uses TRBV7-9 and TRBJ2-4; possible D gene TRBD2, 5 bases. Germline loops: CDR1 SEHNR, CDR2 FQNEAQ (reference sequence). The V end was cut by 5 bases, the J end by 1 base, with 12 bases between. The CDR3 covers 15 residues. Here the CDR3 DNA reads TGTGCCAGCAGCCCCCGGGGTGCCGCCAAAAACATTCAGTACTTC. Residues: CASSPRGAAKNIQYF.

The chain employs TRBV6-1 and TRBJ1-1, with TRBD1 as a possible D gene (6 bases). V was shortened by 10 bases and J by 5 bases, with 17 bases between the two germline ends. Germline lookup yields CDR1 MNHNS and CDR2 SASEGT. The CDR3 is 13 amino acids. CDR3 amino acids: CATLLGGGTEAFF. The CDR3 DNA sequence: TGTGCCACTCTTCTAGGGGGGGGGACTGAAGCTTTCTTT.

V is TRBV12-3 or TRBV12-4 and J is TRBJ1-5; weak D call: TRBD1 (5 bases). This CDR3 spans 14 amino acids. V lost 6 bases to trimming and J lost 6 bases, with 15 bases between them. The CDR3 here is CASSLSGGSQPQHF. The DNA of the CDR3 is TGTGCCAGCAGCCTTTCCGGGGGGAGTCAGCCCCAGCATTTT.

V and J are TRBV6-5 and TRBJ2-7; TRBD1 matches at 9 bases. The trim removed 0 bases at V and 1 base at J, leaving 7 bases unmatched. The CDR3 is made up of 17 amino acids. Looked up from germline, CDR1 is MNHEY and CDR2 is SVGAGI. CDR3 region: CASSYSLLGQGSYEQYF. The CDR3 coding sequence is TGTGCCAGCAGTTACTCGCTACTGGGACAGGGATCCTACGAGCAGTACTTC.

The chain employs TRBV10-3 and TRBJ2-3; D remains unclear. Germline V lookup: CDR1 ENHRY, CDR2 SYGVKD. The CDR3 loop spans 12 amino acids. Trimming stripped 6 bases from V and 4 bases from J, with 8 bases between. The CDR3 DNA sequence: TGTGCCATCAGCCGTCCGGCAGATACGCAGTATTTT. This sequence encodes CAISRPADTQYF.

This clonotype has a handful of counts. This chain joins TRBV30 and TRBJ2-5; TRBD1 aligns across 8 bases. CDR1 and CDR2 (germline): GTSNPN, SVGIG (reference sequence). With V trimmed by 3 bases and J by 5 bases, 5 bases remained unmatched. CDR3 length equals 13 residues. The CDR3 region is CAWSRGHRETQYF. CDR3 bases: TGTGCCTGGAGCAGGGGGCATCGGGAGACCCAGTACTTC.

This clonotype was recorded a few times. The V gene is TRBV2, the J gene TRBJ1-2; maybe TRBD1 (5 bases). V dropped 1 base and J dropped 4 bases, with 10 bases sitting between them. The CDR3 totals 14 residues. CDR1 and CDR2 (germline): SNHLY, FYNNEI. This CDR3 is CASSEDRLSYGYTF. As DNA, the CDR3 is TGTGCCAGCAGTGAAGACAGGTTATCCTATGGCTACACCTTC.

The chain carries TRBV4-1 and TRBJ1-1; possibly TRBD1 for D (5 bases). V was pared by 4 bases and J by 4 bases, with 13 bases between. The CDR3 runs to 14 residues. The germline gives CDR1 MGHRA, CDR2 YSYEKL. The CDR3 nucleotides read TGCGCCAGCAGCCCCCTCCAAGGGGCCACTGAAGCTTTCTTT. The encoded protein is CASSPLQGATEAFF.

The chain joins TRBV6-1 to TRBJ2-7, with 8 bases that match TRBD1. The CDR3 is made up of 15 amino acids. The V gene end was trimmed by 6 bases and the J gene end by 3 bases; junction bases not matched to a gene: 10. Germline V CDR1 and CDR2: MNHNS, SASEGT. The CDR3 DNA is TGTGCCAGCAGGGAAACCGGGACAGGACTCTACGAGCAGTACTTC. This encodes CASRETGTGLYEQYF.

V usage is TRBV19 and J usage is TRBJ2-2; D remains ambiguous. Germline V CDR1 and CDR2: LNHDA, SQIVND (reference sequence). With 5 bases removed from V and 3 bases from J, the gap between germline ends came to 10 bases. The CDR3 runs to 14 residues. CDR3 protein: CASSYQADTGELFF. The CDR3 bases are TGTGCCAGTAGTTACCAGGCTGACACCGGGGAGCTGTTTTTT.

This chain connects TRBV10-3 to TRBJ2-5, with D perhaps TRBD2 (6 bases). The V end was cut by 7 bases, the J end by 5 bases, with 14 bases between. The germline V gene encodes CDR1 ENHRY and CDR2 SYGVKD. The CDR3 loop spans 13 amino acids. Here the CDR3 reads CAIILCGRETQYF. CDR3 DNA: TGTGCCATCATCCTCTGTGGGAGGGAGACCCAGTACTTC.

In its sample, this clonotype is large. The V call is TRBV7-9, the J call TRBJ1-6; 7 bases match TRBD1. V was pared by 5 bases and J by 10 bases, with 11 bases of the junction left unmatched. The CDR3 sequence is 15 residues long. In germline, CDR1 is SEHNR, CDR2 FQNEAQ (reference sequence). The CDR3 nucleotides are TGTGCCAGCAGCCGTCATGTAGGGGGCGTCTCACCCCTCCACTTT. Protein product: CASSRHVGGVSPLHF.

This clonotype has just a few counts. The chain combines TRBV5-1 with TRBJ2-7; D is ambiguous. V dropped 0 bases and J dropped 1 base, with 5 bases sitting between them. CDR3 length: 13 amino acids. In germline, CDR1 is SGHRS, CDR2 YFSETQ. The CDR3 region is CASSLVQSYEQYF. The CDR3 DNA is TGCGCCAGCAGCTTGGTACAGTCCTACGAGCAGTACTTC. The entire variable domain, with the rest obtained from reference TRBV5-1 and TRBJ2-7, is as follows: KAGVTQTPRYLIKTRGQQVTLSCSPISGHRSVSWYQQTPGQGLQFLFEYFSETQRNKGNFPGRFSGRQFSNSRSEMNVSTLELGDSALYLCASSLVQSYEQYFGPGTRLTVT.

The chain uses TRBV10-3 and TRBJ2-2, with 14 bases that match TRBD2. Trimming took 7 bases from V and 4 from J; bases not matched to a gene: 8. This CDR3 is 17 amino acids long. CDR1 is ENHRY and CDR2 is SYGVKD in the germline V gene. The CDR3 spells CAITQTSGGASTGELFF. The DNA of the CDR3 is TGTGCCATCACCCAGACTAGCGGGGGGGCGTCCACCGGGGAGCTGTTTTTT.

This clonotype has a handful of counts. This CDR3 reads CASSGSTSTNSNQPQHF. In DNA form, the CDR3 reads TGTGCCAGCAGTGGCAGCACCTCGACTAATAGCAATCAGCCCCAGCATTTT. The chain combines TRBV6-1 with TRBJ1-5; D remains unclear. The germline V and J ends were trimmed by 4 bases and 0 bases, with 16 bases remaining between them. CDR1 and CDR2 from the germline V gene are MNHNS and SASEGT. The CDR3 has 17 amino acids.

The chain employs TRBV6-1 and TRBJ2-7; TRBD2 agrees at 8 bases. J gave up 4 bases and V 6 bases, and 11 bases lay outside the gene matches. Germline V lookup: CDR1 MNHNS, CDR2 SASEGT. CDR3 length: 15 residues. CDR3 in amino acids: CASRSGGAGIYEQYF. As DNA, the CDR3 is TGTGCCAGCAGATCCGGGGGGGCAGGGATATACGAGCAGTACTTC.

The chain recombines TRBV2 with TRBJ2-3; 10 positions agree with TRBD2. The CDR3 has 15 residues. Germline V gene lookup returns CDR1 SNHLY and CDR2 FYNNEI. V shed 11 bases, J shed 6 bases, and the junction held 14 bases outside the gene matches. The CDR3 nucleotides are TGTGCCGGATCGATGGCAGCGGGAGGGCCTGATACGCAGTATTTT. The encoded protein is CAGSMAAGGPDTQYF.

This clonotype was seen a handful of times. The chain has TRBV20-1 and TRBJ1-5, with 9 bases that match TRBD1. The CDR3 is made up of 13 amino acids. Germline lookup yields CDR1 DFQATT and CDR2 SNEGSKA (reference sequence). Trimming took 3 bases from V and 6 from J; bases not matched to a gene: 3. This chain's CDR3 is CSARGQGGQPQHF. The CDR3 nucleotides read TGCAGTGCTAGGGGACAGGGCGGTCAGCCCCAGCATTTT.

The CDR3 here is CASSFRTGDTDTQYF. For the CDR3, the DNA is TGTGCCAGCAGCTTTAGGACAGGGGACACAGATACGCAGTATTTT. V and J are TRBV7-9 and TRBJ2-3; 9 bases map to TRBD1. The V gene end was trimmed by 3 bases and the J gene end by 2 bases; junction bases not matched to a gene: 3. The CDR3 is 15 residues long. Germline V gene lookup returns CDR1 SEHNR and CDR2 FQNEAQ (reference sequence).

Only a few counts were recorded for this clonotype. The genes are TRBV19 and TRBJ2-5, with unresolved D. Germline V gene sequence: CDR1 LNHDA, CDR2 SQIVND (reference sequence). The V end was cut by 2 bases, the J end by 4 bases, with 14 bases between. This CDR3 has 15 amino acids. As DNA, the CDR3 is TGTGCCAGTAGTATACTCCTTGAGGCTGGAGAGACCCAGTACTTC. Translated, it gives CASSILLEAGETQYF.

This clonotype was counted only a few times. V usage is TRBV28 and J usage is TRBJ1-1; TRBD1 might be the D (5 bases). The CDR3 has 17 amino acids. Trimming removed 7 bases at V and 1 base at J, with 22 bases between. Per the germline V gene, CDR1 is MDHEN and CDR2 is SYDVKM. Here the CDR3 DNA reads TGTGCCAGCACCCTTGGGGGGGTCCCCCGGAAGAACACTGAAGCTTTCTTT. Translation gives CASTLGGVPRKNTEAFF. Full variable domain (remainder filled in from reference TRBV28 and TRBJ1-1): DVKVTQSSRYLVKRTGEKVFLECVQDMDHENMFWYRQDPGLGLRLIYFSYDVKMKEKGDIPEGYSVSREKKERFSLILESASTNQTSMYLCASTLGGVPRKNTEAFFGQGTRLTVV.

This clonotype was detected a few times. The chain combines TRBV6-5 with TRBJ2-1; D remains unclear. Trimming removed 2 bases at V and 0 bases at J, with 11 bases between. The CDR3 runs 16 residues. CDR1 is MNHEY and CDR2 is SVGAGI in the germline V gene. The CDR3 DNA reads TGTGCCAGCAGTTACAGGCGGAAGAGCTCCTACAATGAGCAGTTCTTC. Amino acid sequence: CASSYRRKSSYNEQFF.

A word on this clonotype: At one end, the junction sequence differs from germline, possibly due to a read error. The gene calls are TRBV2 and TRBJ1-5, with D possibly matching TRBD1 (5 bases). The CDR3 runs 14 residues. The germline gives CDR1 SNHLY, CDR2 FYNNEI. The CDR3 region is CASSRNRLQSVVDF. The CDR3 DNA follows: TGTGCCAGCAGTCGGAACAGGCTCCAATCAGTTGTGGATTTT.

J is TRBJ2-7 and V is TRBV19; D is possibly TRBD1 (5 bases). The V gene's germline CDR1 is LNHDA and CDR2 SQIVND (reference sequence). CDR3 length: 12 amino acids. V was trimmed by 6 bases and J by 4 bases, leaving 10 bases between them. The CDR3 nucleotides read TGTGCCAGTAGCCCGCAGGGTTACGAGCAGTACTTC. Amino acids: CASSPQGYEQYF.

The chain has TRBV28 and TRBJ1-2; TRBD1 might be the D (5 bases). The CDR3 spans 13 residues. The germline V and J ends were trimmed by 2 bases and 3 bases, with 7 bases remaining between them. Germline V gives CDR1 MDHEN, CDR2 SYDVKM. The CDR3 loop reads CASSLDRYYGYTF. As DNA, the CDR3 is TGTGCCAGCAGTTTAGACAGATACTATGGCTACACCTTC.

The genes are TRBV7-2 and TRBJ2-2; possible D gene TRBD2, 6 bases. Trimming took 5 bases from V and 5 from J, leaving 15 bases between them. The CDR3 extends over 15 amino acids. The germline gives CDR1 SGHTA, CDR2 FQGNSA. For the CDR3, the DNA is TGTGCCAGCAGCCCCCAAGGGGACTTGACCGGGGAGCTGTTTTTT. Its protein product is CASSPQGDLTGELFF.

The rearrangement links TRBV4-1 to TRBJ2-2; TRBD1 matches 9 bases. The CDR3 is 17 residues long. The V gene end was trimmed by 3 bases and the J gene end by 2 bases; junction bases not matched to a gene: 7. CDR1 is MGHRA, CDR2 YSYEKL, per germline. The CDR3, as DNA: TGCGCCAGCAGCCACCCCCCGGACAGGGGAAACACCGGGGAGCTGTTTTTT. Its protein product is CASSHPPDRGNTGELFF.

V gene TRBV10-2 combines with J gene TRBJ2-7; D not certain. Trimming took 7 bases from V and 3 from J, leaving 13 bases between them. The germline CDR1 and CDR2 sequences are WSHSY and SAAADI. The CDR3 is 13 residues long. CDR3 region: CASTGTLYYEQYF. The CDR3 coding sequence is TGCGCCAGCACTGGAACTCTCTACTACGAGCAGTACTTC.

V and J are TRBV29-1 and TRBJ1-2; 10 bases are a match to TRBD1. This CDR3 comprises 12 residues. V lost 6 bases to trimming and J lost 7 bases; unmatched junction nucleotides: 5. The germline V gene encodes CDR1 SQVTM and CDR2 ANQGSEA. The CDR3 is CSVETGGSGYTF. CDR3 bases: TGCAGCGTCGAGACAGGGGGCAGTGGCTACACCTTC.